The 25 T cell receptor beta chains below come from one sample, sequenced in a study of shared clonotypes between healthy human individuals. TCRdb's copy holds only in-frame clones and misses some; the assay was immunoSEQ multiplex PCR. The table has about 1.4 million clones, around 97% seen once. Material for sequencing was naive CD4+ T cells sorted from blood. Subset indicated: CD45RA+ positively selected. Receptors were obtained from a man aged 25-45 years in good health.

This clone has only one observation. The chain links TRBV29-1 to TRBJ2-7; the D call may be TRBD1 or TRBD2 (5 bases each). Germline V gives CDR1 SQVTM, CDR2 ANQGSEA. This CDR3 has 11 residues. The V and J ends lost 4 bases and 5 bases respectively, with 9 bases between them. This chain's CDR3 is CSVAGTHEQYF. CDR3 bases: TGCAGCGTTGCCGGGACCCACGAGCAGTACTTC.

The rearrangement joins TRBV2 to TRBJ1-5; TRBD1 is a possible D gene (5 bases). Germline lookup yields CDR1 SNHLY and CDR2 FYNNEI. The CDR3 length is 14 residues. V lost 6 bases, J lost 5 bases, and 14 bases lay in between. CDR3: CASRIQTGDQPQHF. The CDR3 DNA is TGTGCCAGCAGGATCCAAACGGGGGATCAGCCCCAGCATTTT.

The genes are TRBV5-8 and TRBJ1-5, with D tentatively TRBD1 (5 bases). Germline values: CDR1 SGHTS, CDR2 YDEGEE. V was cut by 4 bases and J by 5 bases, with 16 bases left in between. CDR3 length: 15 amino acids. The CDR3 loop reads CASSRLSGGDQPQHF. The DNA of the CDR3 is TGTGCCAGCAGCCGGCTTTCGGGGGGTGATCAGCCCCAGCATTTT.

This clone was found once. J is TRBJ1-1 and V is TRBV10-3, with D unclear. Trimming took 1 base from V and 1 from J, leaving 1 base between them. Looked up from germline, CDR1 is ENHRY and CDR2 is SYGVKD. The CDR3 covers 12 residues. As DNA, the CDR3 is TGTGCCATCAGTGAGTGGAACACTGAAGCTTTCTTT. Translated, it gives CAISEWNTEAFF.

The genes are TRBV28 and TRBJ1-5, with D possibly matching TRBD1 (5 bases). The V gene's germline CDR1 is MDHEN and CDR2 SYDVKM. The CDR3 contains 16 residues. V lost 6 bases and J 3 bases, leaving 18 bases between the germline ends. The CDR3 DNA sequence: TGTGCCAGCAGCCCCCTGGGAACAGGATACAATCAGCCCCAGCATTTT. Amino acids: CASSPLGTGYNQPQHF. The full variable domain, completed using reference TRBV28 and TRBJ1-5, is DVKVTQSSRYLVKRTGEKVFLECVQDMDHENMFWYRQDPGLGLRLIYFSYDVKMKEKGDIPEGYSVSREKKERFSLILESASTNQTSMYLCASSPLGTGYNQPQHFGDGTRLSIL.

This clone was seen once. The J gene is TRBJ2-1, the V gene TRBV5-1; D may match TRBD1 or TRBD2 (6 bases each). The V gene lost 0 bases and the J gene lost 4 bases, with 14 bases spanning the gap. The CDR3 is 16 residues long. From germline, CDR1 is SGHRS and CDR2 YFSETQ. The CDR3 nucleotides are TGCGCCAGCAGCTTGGTCGGGGGCGACCCTTACAATGAGCAGTTCTTC. Its protein product is CASSLVGGDPYNEQFF.

The CDR3 region is CASTEIRAGTGFFF. DNA of the CDR3: TGTGCCAGCACCGAGATACGAGCCGGGACAGGTTTTTTCTTC. The chain employs TRBV7-8 and TRBJ2-1, with 8 nucleotides matching TRBD1. CDR1 is SGHVS, CDR2 FQNEAQ, per germline. The CDR3 totals 14 residues. V trimming: 7 bases; J trimming: 16 bases; junction bases outside the gene matches: 18.

The chain recombines TRBV7-6 with TRBJ1-1; 11 bases are a match to TRBD1. Germline CDR1 SGHVS, CDR2 FNYEAQ. The trim removed 5 bases at V and 5 bases at J, leaving 13 bases unmatched. CDR3 length: 17 amino acids. This chain's CDR3 is CASSDPASGTGGTEAFF. The CDR3 DNA reads as TGTGCCAGCAGCGACCCGGCTTCGGGGACAGGGGGAACTGAAGCTTTCTTT.

The chain combines TRBV14 with TRBJ2-5; possibly TRBD1 for D (6 bases). Trimming removed 6 bases at V and 4 bases at J, with 21 bases between. Per the germline V gene, CDR1 is SGHDN and CDR2 is FVKESK. The CDR3 totals 16 residues. Written as DNA, the CDR3 is TGTGCCAGCAGTTTGAGTGGGGGCGCATCTAGAGAGACCCAGTACTTC. This translates into CASSLSGGASRETQYF.

J is TRBJ2-1 and V is TRBV29-1; D gene ambiguous. CDR3 length equals 15 residues. Germline lookup yields CDR1 SQVTM and CDR2 ANQGSEA. Trimming removed 5 bases from V and 0 bases from J, with 14 bases in between. The CDR3 sequence is CSVSEVRRSYNEQFF. The CDR3 DNA reads TGCAGCGTTTCTGAGGTCCGACGCTCCTACAATGAGCAGTTCTTC.

The chain carries TRBV29-1 and TRBJ2-7, with 10 positions matching TRBD1. In germline, CDR1 is SQVTM, CDR2 ANQGSEA. The CDR3 totals 16 residues. The V segment lost 7 bases and the J segment 2 bases; nucleotides outside the gene matches: 14. Here the CDR3 reads CSALGGDRGHTYEQYF. CDR3 in DNA: TGCAGCGCGTTGGGGGGAGACAGGGGGCACACCTACGAGCAGTACTTC.

The chain combines TRBV29-1 with TRBJ2-7, with unresolved D. V was pared by 7 bases and J by 6 bases, with 19 bases between. CDR3 length equals 13 residues. In germline, CDR1 is SQVTM, CDR2 ANQGSEA. The CDR3 loop is CSGVAAISGEQYF. The CDR3 coding sequence is TGCAGCGGGGTGGCGGCTATCTCAGGCGAGCAGTACTTC.

CDR3 in DNA: TGTGCCAGCAGCTTAGTCTCCCGGAACACCGGGGAGCTGTTTTTT. Protein: CASSLVSRNTGELFF. This chain joins TRBV7-6 and TRBJ2-2; unclear D gene. The V gene's germline CDR1 is SGHVS and CDR2 FNYEAQ. The V gene lost 1 base and the J gene lost 1 base, with 7 bases spanning the gap. CDR3 length: 15 amino acids. The full variable domain, its missing parts supplied by reference TRBV7-6 and TRBJ2-2, is GAGVSQSPRYKVTKRGQDVALRCDPISGHVSLYWYRQALGQGPEFLTYFNYEAQQDKSGLPNDRFSAERPEGSISTLTIQRTEQRDSAMYRCASSLVSRNTGELFFGEGSRLTVL.

The J gene is TRBJ2-1, the V gene TRBV7-9; 11 positions match TRBD2. J lost 5 bases, V lost 4 bases, and 10 bases had no gene match. CDR1 and CDR2 from the germline V gene are SEHNR and FQNEAQ (reference sequence). This CDR3 has 17 amino acids. CDR3 coding DNA: TGTGCCAGCAGCTACTTTATGGTAGCGGGAGGGCACAATGAGCAGTTCTTC. As protein: CASSYFMVAGGHNEQFF.

The chain uses TRBV5-4 and TRBJ2-3; possibly TRBD2 for D (5 bases). Germline CDR1 is SGHNT and CDR2 is YYREEE (reference sequence). V was clipped by 4 bases and J by 3 bases, with 15 bases between them. CDR3 length equals 15 residues. In DNA, the CDR3 is TGTGCCAGCAGCGGCGGGCCGCGCTTAACAGATACGCAGTATTTT. Translated: CASSGGPRLTDTQYF.

This CDR3 reads CASSQDRGLLYNEQFF. CDR3 in DNA: TGCGCCAGCAGCCAAGATCGGGGACTCCTCTACAATGAGCAGTTCTTC. The J gene is TRBJ2-1, the V gene TRBV4-1; D is perhaps TRBD2 (6 bases). The CDR3 extends over 16 amino acids. V was shortened by 0 bases and J by 3 bases, with 12 bases between the two germline ends. Germline lookup yields CDR1 MGHRA and CDR2 YSYEKL.

As DNA, the CDR3 is TGTGCCAGCAGCGATGCGTGGGGGCGGGAGGGCACCGGGGAGCTGTTTTTT. Amino acid sequence: CASSDAWGREGTGELFF. This rearrangement joins TRBV9 to TRBJ2-2; 9 nucleotides line up with TRBD2. Trimming at V came to 3 bases and at J to 4 bases, leaving 10 bases not matched to a gene. Germline V gene lookup returns CDR1 SGDLS and CDR2 YYNGEE. CDR3 length: 17 amino acids. Combining the CDR3 with reference TRBV9 and TRBJ2-2 gives the whole variable domain DSGVTQTPKHLITATGQRVTLRCSPRSGDLSVYWYQQSLDQGLQFLIQYYNGEERAKGNILERFSAQQFPDLHSELNLSSLELGDSALYFCASSDAWGREGTGELFFGEGSRLTVL.

Details on this clone: At one of its ends the junction is not consistent with the germline gene, which may arise from a read error. The rearrangement links TRBV7-9 to TRBJ1-3, with D unclear. Germline V CDR1 and CDR2: SEHNR, FQNEAQ (reference sequence). The CDR3 is 15 residues long. Here the CDR3 reads CASSVLGPAGNTIYF. CDR3 DNA sequence: TGTGCCAGCAGCGTTCTTGGACCGGCTGGGAACACCATATATTTT.

The V gene is TRBV7-2, the J gene TRBJ2-7; TRBD1 aligns across 7 bases. The CDR3 loop spans 13 amino acids. Germline CDR1 and CDR2: SGHTA and FQGNSA. Unmatched junction bases numbered 3, after V lost 4 bases and J lost 3 bases. The CDR3 loop is CASSSGTDYEQYF. The CDR3 coding sequence is TGTGCCAGCAGCTCCGGGACAGACTACGAGCAGTACTTC.

The rearrangement uses TRBV7-2 and TRBJ2-7; maybe TRBD1 (5 bases). The CDR3 covers 13 residues. Trimming pared 5 bases from V and 2 bases from J, leaving 10 bases between. CDR1 is SGHTA and CDR2 is FQGNSA in the germline V gene. CDR3 DNA: TGTGCCAGCAGCGTAGGGGCGGCCTACGAGCAGTACTTC. This translates into CASSVGAAYEQYF.

V and J are TRBV11-2 and TRBJ1-2; possibly TRBD1 for D (5 bases). The CDR3 spans 13 residues. V was trimmed by 5 bases and J by 7 bases, leaving 14 bases between them. CDR1 and CDR2 (germline): SGHAT, FQNNGV. The CDR3 nucleotides read TGTGCCAGCAGCCCCAGGGTGGCCGGTGGCTACACCTTC. Protein product: CASSPRVAGGYTF.

The chain joins TRBV7-2 to TRBJ1-2; 7 nucleotides line up with TRBD1. The germline CDR1 and CDR2 sequences are SGHTA and FQGNSA. The CDR3 has 19 amino acids. After removal of 5 bases from V and 3 bases from J, the junction contained 21 bases not matched to a gene. The chain's CDR3 is CASSLFALSDREWDYGYTF. CDR3 nucleotide sequence: TGTGCCAGCAGCCTCTTTGCTCTTTCTGACAGGGAGTGGGACTATGGCTACACCTTC.

The chain carries TRBV11-2 and TRBJ2-2, with 7 bases identical to TRBD2. The V segment lost 0 bases and the J segment 4 bases; nucleotides outside the gene matches: 5. The V gene's germline CDR1 is SGHAT and CDR2 FQNNGV. The CDR3 loop spans 16 amino acids. The CDR3 nucleotides are TGTGCCAGCAGCTTAGATGCGGGGGTGGGCACCGGGGAGCTGTTTTTT. The encoded protein is CASSLDAGVGTGELFF. The variable domain in full, completed from reference TRBV11-2 and TRBJ2-2, reads EAGVAQSPRYKIIEKRQSVAFWCNPISGHATLYWYQQILGQGPKLLIQFQNNGVVDDSQLPKDRFSAERLKGVDSTLKIQPAKLEDSAVYLCASSLDAGVGTGELFFGEGSRLTVL.

The chain links TRBV4-3 to TRBJ2-3; 12 nucleotides match TRBD2. J was trimmed by 1 base and V by 0 bases; bases with no gene match: 11. This CDR3 is built from 20 residues. The germline gives CDR1 LGHNA, CDR2 YSLEER. CDR3 residues: CASSQEGSTSGRVGTDTQYF. CDR3 DNA: TGCGCCAGCAGCCAAGAAGGCTCGACTAGCGGGAGAGTAGGCACAGATACGCAGTATTTT.

V and J are TRBV6-5 and TRBJ2-2; 8 bases align to TRBD1. The V gene's germline CDR1 is MNHEY and CDR2 SVGAGI. The CDR3 contains 14 residues. The V gene end was trimmed by 4 bases and the J gene end by 8 bases; junction bases not matched to a gene: 6. This CDR3 reads CASSSQGAYGELFF. CDR3 nucleotides: TGTGCCAGCAGTTCGCAGGGGGCGTATGGGGAGCTGTTTTTT.